Below, 11 T cell receptor beta chains from the same sample are listed, as sequenced in a study of CD8 T cell repertoires and HIV-1 epitope variants. TCRdb's copy holds only in-frame clones and misses some; the assay was immunoSEQ multiplex PCR. The data hold 4,000 to 5,500 clones, with approximately 66% observed a single time. Their cognate antigens are unknown. Material: cultured CD8+ T cells derived from PBMCs. The receptors were sampled from a male donor with HIV.

As for this clone: Its ends do not fully match the called genes, so a read error is possible. V usage is TRBV7-2 and J usage is TRBJ1-2; D not resolved. This CDR3 spans 16 amino acids. Per germline, CDR1 SGHTA and CDR2 FQGNSA. The CDR3 sequence: CASSQDPVELDYGYTF. Here the CDR3 DNA reads TGCGCCAGCAGCCAAGATCCCGTCGAACTCGACTATGGCTACACCTTC.

The V and J genes are TRBV13 and TRBJ2-7, with a weak D call TRBD2 (7 bases). In germline, CDR1 is PRHDT, CDR2 FYEKMQ (reference sequence). Trimming removed 5 bases at V and 3 bases at J, with 17 bases between. CDR3 length equals 15 residues. CDR3 in amino acids: CASSPRGGSFYEQYF. CDR3 DNA sequence: TGTGCCAGCAGCCCCAGGGGCGGGAGCTTCTACGAGCAGTACTTC.

The rearrangement uses TRBV9 and TRBJ2-2, with a tentative D call TRBD2 (6 bases). The germline V gene encodes CDR1 SGDLS and CDR2 YYNGEE. Trimming shortened V by 0 bases and J by 7 bases, and 10 bases separated the two germline ends. CDR3 size: 14 residues. The CDR3 coding sequence is TGTGCCAGCAGCGTAGCGGGAGTGGACGGGGAGCTGTTTTTT. Protein product: CASSVAGVDGELFF.

V gene TRBV27 combines with J gene TRBJ2-7; 11 nucleotides match TRBD2. The CDR3 spans 15 residues. Germline V gene sequence: CDR1 MNHEY, CDR2 SMNVEV (reference sequence). Losses at the gene ends were 1 base for V and 3 bases for J; bases not matched to a gene: 2. CDR3 sequence reads: CASSLYLAGGYEQYF. The CDR3 DNA is TGTGCCAGCAGTTTATACCTAGCGGGGGGCTACGAGCAGTACTTC.

CDR3 protein: CASSPPPSSGRRNEQFF. The CDR3 region has the DNA TGTGCCAGTAGTCCCCCCCCCTCTAGCGGGAGGAGAAATGAGCAGTTCTTC. The rearrangement links TRBV19 to TRBJ2-1; 11 bases agree with TRBD2. With V trimmed by 5 bases and J by 7 bases, 13 bases remained unmatched. CDR3 size: 17 residues. Per the germline V gene, CDR1 is LNHDA and CDR2 is SQIVND (reference sequence). Filled out from reference TRBV19 and TRBJ2-1, the complete variable domain reads DGGITQSPKYLFRKEGQNVTLSCEQNLNHDAMYWYRQDPGQGLRLIYYSQIVNDFQKGDIAEGYSVSREKKESFPLTVTSAQKNPTAFYLCASSPPPSSGRRNEQFFGPGTRLTVL.

As DNA, the CDR3 is TGTGCCAGCAGTGACATAGGAGACACCGGGGAGCTGTTTTTT. It specifies CASSDIGDTGELFF. The V call is TRBV6-6, the J call TRBJ2-2; D remains ambiguous. Germline CDR1 reads MNHNY; CDR2 reads SVGAGI (reference sequence). Trimming cost V 5 bases and J 3 bases, with 10 bases left between them. The CDR3 is 14 amino acids.

The rearrangement links TRBV5-5 to TRBJ2-3, with 9 bases aligning to TRBD1. The CDR3 spans 16 residues. The junction had 7 bases not matched to a gene; V was cut back by 4 bases and J by 1 base. The germline V gene has CDR1 SGHKS and CDR2 YYEKEE (reference sequence). The CDR3 reads CASSATRDRGTDTQYF. CDR3 nucleotide sequence: TGTGCCAGCAGCGCTACAAGGGACAGGGGCACAGATACGCAGTATTTT. Based on the CDR3 plus reference TRBV5-5 and TRBJ2-3, the full variable domain is DAGVTQSPTHLIKTRGQQVTLRCSPISGHKSVSWYQQVLGQGPQFIFQYYEKEERGRGNFPDRFSARQFPNYSSELNVNALLLGDSALYLCASSATRDRGTDTQYFGPGTRLTVL.

The chain has TRBV9 and TRBJ1-2; a possible D gene is TRBD1 (5 bases). V gave up 0 bases and J gave up 4 bases, with 7 bases separating them. CDR1 and CDR2 from the germline V gene are SGDLS and YYNGEE. This CDR3 is built from 13 residues. CDR3 coding DNA: TGTGCCAGCAGCGTAGGGGACGGCTATGGCTACACCTTC. This gives the protein CASSVGDGYGYTF.

This clone was found a few times. This sequence joins TRBV28 and TRBJ1-2; TRBD1 might be the D (6 bases). Deletions cut 5 bases from V and 7 bases from J, with 23 bases between. The CDR3 is made up of 16 amino acids. In germline, CDR1 is MDHEN, CDR2 SYDVKM. The CDR3 spells CASSAPNVDSLSGYTF. CDR3 nucleotides: TGTGCCAGCAGTGCGCCCAACGTGGACAGCCTCAGTGGCTACACCTTC.

The V gene is TRBV27, the J gene TRBJ1-6; D not certain. Germline V gene data show CDR1 as MNHEY and CDR2 as SMNVEV (reference sequence). The CDR3 has 14 residues. Trimming left V 1 base short and J 7 bases short, with 8 bases between. CDR3 nucleotide sequence: TGTGCCAGCAGTTTATACCTGGGAAATTCACCCCTCCACTTT. This encodes CASSLYLGNSPLHF.

The gene calls are TRBV4-3 and TRBJ2-7, with 8 bases that match TRBD2. The germline gives CDR1 LGHNA, CDR2 YSLEER. CDR3 size: 13 residues. V lost 1 base, J lost 5 bases, and 1 base stayed unmatched. The CDR3 spells CASSQGTSNEQYF. CDR3 DNA sequence: TGCGCCAGCAGCCAAGGGACTAGCAACGAGCAGTACTTC.